The 6 T cell receptor beta chains presented below share a single source sample, sequenced in a study of cytomegalovirus exposure and HLA in healthy donors. In the PCR, 60 Vbeta and 13 Jbeta primers were used. Clones were read by immunoSEQ multiplex PCR, and TCRdb kept only the in-frame ones, dropping some. The sample contains 110,000 to 150,000 clones, approximately 80% of which appear only once. The sequencing sample was made of PBMCs. The receptors come from a boy aged 2 to 9 in good health and CMV-seronegative.

V is TRBV5-4 and J is TRBJ2-1, with 7 bases lining up with TRBD2. The CDR3 totals 15 residues. V lost 1 base, J lost 9 bases, and 10 bases stayed unmatched. Germline values: CDR1 SGHNT, CDR2 YYREEE (reference sequence). CDR3 amino acids: CASSLIGRERGEQFF. The DNA of the CDR3 is TGTGCCAGCAGCTTGATCGGGCGGGAGCGTGGTGAGCAGTTCTTC.

The CDR3 protein is CASSPSRPTGRETQYF. CDR3 coding DNA: TGTGCCAGCAGCCCCAGCCGCCCGACAGGGCGGGAGACCCAGTACTTC. The chain has TRBV7-9 and TRBJ2-5; TRBD1 aligns across 7 bases. V gave up 5 bases and J gave up 5 bases; unmatched junction bases: 14. Per the germline V gene, CDR1 is SEHNR and CDR2 is FQNEAQ (reference sequence). The CDR3 length is 16 residues.

The chain joins TRBV5-5 to TRBJ1-2; D is ambiguous. Germline V gives CDR1 SGHKS, CDR2 YYEKEE (reference sequence). This CDR3 has 13 residues. Deletions cut 0 bases from V and 4 bases from J, with 7 bases between. CDR3 DNA: TGTGCCAGCAGCTTGGCCGCGGTCTATGGCTACACCTTC. Protein sequence: CASSLAAVYGYTF.

In DNA, the CDR3 is TGTGCCAGCAGCCAAGACCCCGGACTAAGCGGGAGCTCGAACACCGGGGAGCTGTTTTTT. The encoded protein is CASSQDPGLSGSSNTGELFF. The chain employs TRBV4-2 and TRBJ2-2; 8 bases fit TRBD2. After removal of 0 bases from V and 0 bases from J, the junction contained 12 bases not matched to a gene. This CDR3 has 20 amino acids. CDR1 and CDR2 from the germline V gene are LGHNA and YNFKEQ.

The chain employs TRBV12-5 and TRBJ1-2; 8 bases agree with TRBD1. CDR3 length: 14 amino acids. V was clipped by 0 bases and J by 7 bases; unmatched bases: 4. The germline V gene encodes CDR1 LGHNT and CDR2 FRNRAP. The CDR3 DNA is TGTGCTAGTGGTTTGGTACCAGGGGGCTCTGGCTACACCTTC. Amino acid sequence: CASGLVPGGSGYTF.

CDR3 amino acids: CATSRRQGARTDTQYF. The CDR3 DNA follows: TGTGCCACCAGCAGACGACAGGGGGCGCGTACAGATACGCAGTATTTT. The V and J genes are TRBV15 and TRBJ2-3; 10 nucleotides agree with TRBD1. Germline values: CDR1 LNHNV, CDR2 YYDKDF (reference sequence). After removal of 2 bases from V and 3 bases from J, the junction contained 5 bases not matched to a gene. This CDR3 is 16 amino acids long. Full variable domain (remainder filled in from reference TRBV15 and TRBJ2-3): DAMVIQNPRYQVTQFGKPVTLSCSQTLNHNVMYWYQQKSSQAPKLLFHYYDKDFNNEADTPDNFQSRRPNTSFCFLDIRSPGLGDTAMYLCATSRRQGARTDTQYFGPGTRLTVL.